A single sample gave rise to the 20 T cell receptor beta chains below, sequenced in a study of cytomegalovirus exposure and HLA in healthy donors. Primers: 60 Vbeta forward and 13 Jbeta reverse. Produced via immunoSEQ multiplex PCR; TCRdb's table is partial and in-frame only. The sample contains approximately 100,000 clones, 65% to 80% of which appear only once. The sequenced material came from PBMCs. These receptor sequences come from a man aged 60 to 69 in good health and CMV-seropositive.

This chain joins TRBV5-1 and TRBJ2-5; D unclear. The V and J ends lost 4 bases and 3 bases respectively, with 19 bases between them. CDR3 length: 16 residues. CDR1 is SGHRS and CDR2 is YFSETQ in the germline V gene. CDR3 loop: CASSPVSVSAEETQYF. The DNA for the CDR3 is TGCGCCAGCAGCCCCGTTTCTGTTAGTGCCGAAGAGACCCAGTACTTC. Complete variable domain (other parts from reference TRBV5-1 and TRBJ2-5): KAGVTQTPRYLIKTRGQQVTLSCSPISGHRSVSWYQQTPGQGLQFLFEYFSETQRNKGNFPGRFSGRQFSNSRSEMNVSTLELGDSALYLCASSPVSVSAEETQYFGPGTRLLVL.

The CDR3 DNA is TGTGCCAGCAGCTTGGGACCGGGACAGTTAAATAGCAATCAGCCCCAGCATTTT. Its protein is CASSLGPGQLNSNQPQHF. The rearrangement links TRBV5-6 to TRBJ1-5, with TRBD1 identical over 7 bases. The CDR3 extends over 18 amino acids. V dropped 0 bases and J dropped 0; count of bases not matched to a gene: 9. Germline-derived CDR1 and CDR2 are SGHDT and YYEEEE.

This chain links TRBV9 with TRBJ2-3, with D uncertain. V was trimmed by 0 bases and J by 0 bases, leaving 8 bases between them. The CDR3 contains 15 residues. CDR1 is SGDLS, CDR2 YYNGEE, per germline. As DNA, the CDR3 is TGTGCCAGCAGCGTAGTGGGCAAGAGCACAGATACGCAGTATTTT. This sequence encodes CASSVVGKSTDTQYF.

V usage is TRBV5-6 and J usage is TRBJ1-2, with 10 bases fitting TRBD1. Germline V gene sequence: CDR1 SGHDT, CDR2 YYEEEE. The CDR3 runs to 17 residues. The J segment lost 4 bases and the V segment lost 4 bases, leaving 13 bases of the junction unmatched. The CDR3 region is CASSLPGQGLIAYGYTF. As DNA, the CDR3 is TGTGCCAGCAGCCTCCCGGGACAGGGGCTGATTGCCTATGGCTACACCTTC.

The rearrangement uses TRBV5-4 and TRBJ1-6, with D unresolved. The CDR3 loop spans 16 amino acids. The germline V gene encodes CDR1 SGHNT and CDR2 YYREEE (reference sequence). V dropped 5 bases and J dropped 3 bases, with 15 bases sitting between them. CDR3 loop: CASSSTGIGYNSPLHF. CDR3 in DNA: TGTGCCAGCAGTTCTACCGGGATCGGCTATAATTCACCCCTCCACTTT.

This CDR3 reads CASSLGGHTTYEQYF. DNA for the CDR3: TGCGCCAGCAGCTTGGGGGGGCATACAACCTACGAGCAGTACTTC. The chain joins TRBV5-1 to TRBJ2-7; weak D call: TRBD1 (6 bases). This CDR3 contains 15 residues. V lost 0 bases, J lost 2 bases, and 12 bases lay in between. Germline CDR1 and CDR2: SGHRS and YFSETQ.

V and J are TRBV2 and TRBJ2-1; 10 nucleotides match TRBD2. This CDR3 has 15 residues. The V and J ends lost 6 bases and 10 bases, in that order; junction bases with no gene match: 12. Germline V lookup: CDR1 SNHLY, CDR2 FYNNEI. As DNA, the CDR3 is TGTGCCAGCAGCGTAGCGGGGGGCCCGACAGGGGAGCAGTTCTTC. Translated: CASSVAGGPTGEQFF.

This clone came up a few times. This chain joins TRBV27 and TRBJ2-5; 8 bases map to TRBD1. The CDR3 is made up of 15 amino acids. V lost 5 bases to trimming and J lost 4 bases; unmatched junction nucleotides: 9. From germline, CDR1 is MNHEY and CDR2 SMNVEV (reference sequence). CDR3 sequence reads: CASSPSRDRSETQYF. DNA for the CDR3: TGTGCCAGCAGTCCCAGCCGGGACAGGTCAGAGACCCAGTACTTC.

For the CDR3, the DNA is TGTGCCAGCAGCTTAGCCAGGGCGAACACCGGGGAGCTGTTTTTT. Protein sequence: CASSLARANTGELFF. The chain carries TRBV7-9 and TRBJ2-2, with D maybe TRBD1 (5 bases). V was pared by 0 bases and J by 0 bases, with 5 bases between. The CDR3 extends over 15 amino acids. CDR1 and CDR2 from the germline V gene are SEHNR and FQNEAQ (reference sequence).

The chain uses TRBV5-4 and TRBJ2-3, with 9 bases that match TRBD2. Germline CDR1 SGHNT, CDR2 YYREEE (reference sequence). The CDR3 length is 16 residues. Unmatched junction bases numbered 8, after V lost 4 bases and J lost 2 bases. In DNA, the CDR3 is TGTGCCAGCAGCATAAAGACTAGCGGCGACACAGATACGCAGTATTTT. Protein: CASSIKTSGDTDTQYF.

This clone was counted only a few times. The DNA for the CDR3 is TGTGCCAGCAGTTGGGGACTAGCGGGGGGTGATGAGCAGTTCTTC. Amino acid sequence: CASSWGLAGGDEQFF. V and J are TRBV6-6 and TRBJ2-1; 15 bases agree with TRBD2. V lost 4 bases to trimming and J lost 8 bases; unmatched junction nucleotides: 3. Germline loops: CDR1 MNHNY, CDR2 SVGAGI (reference sequence). This CDR3 is 15 amino acids long.

About this clone: One end of the junction fails to match germline, which may point to a read error. This rearrangement joins TRBV7-9 to TRBJ2-5, with D unclear. The CDR3 is 12 residues long. The germline gives CDR1 SEHNR, CDR2 FQNEAQ (reference sequence). In DNA, the CDR3 is TGTTCCAGCAGCTCTACTCAAGAGACCCAGTACTTC. Protein product: CSSSSTQETQYF. Together with reference TRBV7-9 and TRBJ2-5, the CDR3 gives the full variable domain: DTGVSQNPRHKITKRGQNVTFRCDPISEHNRLYWYRQTLGQGPEFLTYFQNEAQLEKSRLLSDRFSAERPKGSFSTLEIQRTEQGDSAMYLCSSSSTQETQYFGPGTRLLVL.

The chain links TRBV6-6 to TRBJ1-6; no definite D call. V shed 10 bases and J shed 8 bases, with 18 bases lying between them. CDR3 length: 14 residues. Germline-derived CDR1 and CDR2 are MNHNY and SVGAGI (reference sequence). The CDR3 here is CATTDAGGYSPLHF. For the CDR3, the DNA is TGTGCCACCACCGACGCGGGAGGTTATTCACCCCTCCACTTT.

The chain combines TRBV30 with TRBJ2-7; 11 nucleotides align to TRBD2. The junction had 7 bases not matched to a gene; V was cut back by 2 bases and J by 1 base. The CDR3 consists of 16 residues. Germline V gene lookup returns CDR1 GTSNPN and CDR2 SVGIG (reference sequence). CDR3: CAWSSLTSGGSYEQYF. For the CDR3, the DNA is TGTGCCTGGAGTTCCTTAACTAGCGGGGGTTCCTACGAGCAGTACTTC. Combining the CDR3 with reference TRBV30 and TRBJ2-7 gives the whole variable domain SQTIHQWPATLVQPVGSPLSLECTVEGTSNPNLYWYRQAAGRGLQLLFYSVGIGQISSEVPQNLSASRPQDRQFILSSKKLLLSDSGFYLCAWSSLTSGGSYEQYFGPGTRLTVT.

The gene calls are TRBV9 and TRBJ1-3; no firm D call. The V end lost 0 bases, the J end lost 0 bases, and 10 bases lay between the germline ends. The CDR3 is 16 amino acids. The germline CDR1 and CDR2 sequences are SGDLS and YYNGEE. In nucleotides, the CDR3 is TGTGCCAGCAGCGTAGTGGGCAGGTCCTCTGGAAACACCATATATTTT. Its protein is CASSVVGRSSGNTIYF.

The CDR3 coding sequence is TGCGCCAGCAGCTTAGCACCGAACTACGAGCAGTACTTC. It translates to CASSLAPNYEQYF. The J gene is TRBJ2-7, the V gene TRBV5-1; D gene uncertain. Trimming stripped 2 bases from V and 3 bases from J, with 9 bases between. The CDR3 is 13 amino acids. Germline lookup yields CDR1 SGHRS and CDR2 YFSETQ.

V is TRBV6-1 and J is TRBJ1-2; D is uncertain. The V end lost 3 bases, the J end lost 8 bases, and 16 bases lay between the germline ends. The CDR3 runs to 14 residues. Per the germline V gene, CDR1 is MNHNS and CDR2 is SASEGT. CDR3 DNA sequence: TGTGCCAGCAGTGAGCTGGACCAAACGGGAGGCTACACCTTC. Translating gives CASSELDQTGGYTF.

The rearrangement links TRBV4-1 to TRBJ2-1, with TRBD1 matching over 9 bases. CDR3 length equals 15 residues. The ends lost 5 bases at V and 7 bases at J; junction bases unmatched: 9. Germline V gene data show CDR1 as MGHRA and CDR2 as YSYEKL. The CDR3 sequence: CASSVGGQGSNEQFF. CDR3 sequence (DNA): TGCGCCAGCAGCGTCGGCGGACAGGGGTCAAATGAGCAGTTCTTC.

This clone showed up just once. The V gene is TRBV30, the J gene TRBJ2-3; no clear D gene. Germline loops: CDR1 GTSNPN, CDR2 SVGIG (reference sequence). The V end was cut by 2 bases, the J end by 2 bases, with 11 bases between. The CDR3 runs to 14 residues. CDR3 coding DNA: TGTGCCTGGAGTTGGCAGGTTATCACAGATACGCAGTATTTT. It yields the protein CAWSWQVITDTQYF.

The chain combines TRBV13 with TRBJ2-7, with a weak D call TRBD1 (6 bases). V gave up 2 bases and J gave up 2 bases, with 10 bases separating them. Germline-derived CDR1 and CDR2 are PRHDT and FYEKMQ (reference sequence). The CDR3 runs 14 residues. The CDR3 reads CASSLTDSPYEQYF. DNA of the CDR3: TGTGCCAGCAGCTTAACGGACAGTCCCTACGAGCAGTACTTC.